This is a list of T cell receptor beta chains from one sample in a study of cytomegalovirus exposure and HLA in healthy donors. The method was immunoSEQ multiplex PCR; TCRdb's version includes in-frame clones alone and lacks a portion of them. In the table there are under 250,000 clones, about four fifths of which are singletons. The specimen was PBMCs. The receptors here all came from a woman aged 45-65 years in good health and CMV-seropositive. Each CDR3 is given with its conserved first and last residue. The order of the fields is CDR3 protein, J gene, V gene.

CASSQGVGRYNEKLFF	TRBJ1-4	TRBV4-1
CASSSKFRDRGSWAIGGEQYF	TRBJ2-7	TRBV14
CASSPDRVAGYGYTF	TRBJ1-2	TRBV18
CASSYTEYEQYF	TRBJ2-7	TRBV5-6
CASSPGTGGPRNEQYF	TRBJ2-7	TRBV7-8
CASSYSDRDYEQYF	TRBJ2-7	TRBV6-6
CASSDSTALDSPLHF	TRBJ1-6	TRBV6-6
CASKVVGSTEAFF	TRBJ1-1	TRBV19
CASSLSGAGNYGYTF	TRBJ1-2	TRBV27
CASSPFSGQETQYF	TRBJ2-5	TRBV11-2
CASSYDGGGYTF	TRBJ1-2	TRBV2
CASSRGQLNTEAFF	TRBJ1-1	TRBV7-2
CASSPGLSEGADTIYF	TRBJ1-3	TRBV18
CASSLAAGGSEKLFF	TRBJ1-4	TRBV7-9
CSVEVQAEIDAFF	TRBJ1-1	TRBV29-1
CASSPTGVGNQPQHF	TRBJ1-5	TRBV18
CASSPPSGGDHEQYF	TRBJ2-7	TRBV28
CASSPWGGSDTEAFF	TRBJ1-1	TRBV5-1
CASSPGREDEQFF	TRBJ2-1	TRBV4-1
CASSLRQGIRTEAFF	TRBJ1-1	TRBV28
CATSRDPTEDTEAFF	TRBJ1-1	TRBV15
CASSLRQGEGGTEAFF	TRBJ1-1	TRBV18
CASSESEDLGDEQYF	TRBJ2-7	TRBV6-1
CASSLVTGVGEKLFF	TRBJ1-4	TRBV5-1
CASTQLAERGELFF	TRBJ2-2	TRBV6-5
CASNPGEENYGYTF	TRBJ1-2	TRBV4-3
CASSSLQGLATNEKLFF	TRBJ1-4	TRBV7-8
CAWSPGTRWLSTEAFF	TRBJ1-1	TRBV30
CASSVDRGYEQYF	TRBJ2-7	TRBV9
CSGRLDGRDGYTF	TRBJ1-2	TRBV29-1
CASSLVTARDGYTF	TRBJ1-2	TRBV7-2
CASTTGARDEKLFF	TRBJ1-4	TRBV6-1
CASSRRASGGTTDTQYF	TRBJ2-3	TRBV4-3
CASSSGGANEQFF	TRBJ2-1	TRBV6-4
CASSYSNPWRGGYTF	TRBJ1-2	TRBV6-5
CASSLGGTGDITDTQYF	TRBJ2-3	TRBV7-9
CASSVNSGASYNEQFF	TRBJ2-1	TRBV11-2
CASRFRDRGLDEQYF	TRBJ2-7	TRBV27
CASSVGAGNYNEQFF	TRBJ2-1	TRBV9
CASSESYRVGYTF	TRBJ1-2	TRBV6-1
CASSDLPDRGNQPQHF	TRBJ1-5	TRBV6-1
CASSPHLFGGGTGELFF	TRBJ2-2	TRBV27
CASSIGGGDTQYF	TRBJ2-3	TRBV19
CASSLEGDRASEKLFF	TRBJ1-4	TRBV7-2
CSVADRGGYGYTF	TRBJ1-2	TRBV29-1
CASSLARSASPLHF	TRBJ1-6	TRBV7-6
CASSLVLSDTQYF	TRBJ2-3	TRBV7-2
CASSRTGEAHGYTF	TRBJ1-2	TRBV6-5
CASRVTGGSTEAFF	TRBJ1-1	TRBV5-1
CASSLAGVANTGELFF	TRBJ2-2	TRBV5-1
CASSQGTGRYTDTQYF	TRBJ2-3	TRBV7-6
CASSTGDNEQFF	TRBJ2-1	TRBV6-5
CASSLSSGVRGYTF	TRBJ1-2	TRBV5-8
CASSQLYGTDFYQPQHF	TRBJ1-5	TRBV4-1
CASSEQGDTEAFF	TRBJ1-1	TRBV2
CSSSLGLAGGETQYF	TRBJ2-5	TRBV7-9
CAWSEGQGFSSPLHF	TRBJ1-6	TRBV30
CASSLEGTDTEAFF	TRBJ1-1	TRBV5-1
CASSFVGSYGYTF	TRBJ1-2	TRBV27
CASSGRQGVDEQYF	TRBJ2-7	TRBV5-1